This entry features one T cell receptor (beta chain) sequence. This entry is derived from a study of response to subunit inactivated influenza vaccine. TCRdb reprocessed the RT-PCR reads with MiXCR, giving one entry per CDR3 protein. Of hundreds of thousands of distinct CDR3 sequences in the sample, 15% to 20% were seen once. Germline V gives CDR1 SQVTM, CDR2 ANQGSEA. The V end lost 7 bases, the J end lost 0 bases, and 12 bases lay between the germline ends. The CDR3 sequence is 14 residues long. This clonotype was sampled from a man aged 45 to 75 who received an inactivated influenza vaccine. The rearrangement joins TRBV29-1 to TRBJ2-2, with D perhaps matching TRBD1 or TRBD2 (5 bases each). The sequenced sample was CD4+ T cells sorted from PBMCs, obtained 23 to 25 months after vaccination. CDR3 DNA sequence: TGCAGCGCCCGGGGCGGTACGAACACCGGGGAGCTGTTTTTT. Its protein is CSARGGTNTGELFF.